The TCR beta chain described here comes from a study of cytotoxic CD8 clonotypes in ibrutinib-treated CLL. Across the study: Outcomes included approximately 25 partial and 2 complete responses; after median 68 months, approximately 15 stayed remitted and roughly 12 progressed. Findings and caveats of the study: Under therapy, public clonotypes either contracted or stayed stable, and they were uncommon.

Profiled with immunoSEQ multiplex PCR; TCRdb holds only in-frame clones, not every one. The sample lists over 130,000 clones, 80% occurring once. Trimming removed 1 base at V and 5 bases at J, with 5 bases between. CDR3 length: 12 residues. Germline V gives CDR1 SGHTA, CDR2 FQGNSA. Comment on this clone: Its antigen is still unknown.

The chain uses TRBV7-2 and TRBJ1-2; D is unclear. The clonotype originates from a human donor with chronic lymphocytic leukemia. The specimen was PBMCs, collected after 36 months of ibrutinib treatment. Written as DNA, the CDR3 is TGTGCCAGCAGCTTAGGGAGTTATGGCTACACCTTC. Encoded protein: CASSLGSYGYTF.